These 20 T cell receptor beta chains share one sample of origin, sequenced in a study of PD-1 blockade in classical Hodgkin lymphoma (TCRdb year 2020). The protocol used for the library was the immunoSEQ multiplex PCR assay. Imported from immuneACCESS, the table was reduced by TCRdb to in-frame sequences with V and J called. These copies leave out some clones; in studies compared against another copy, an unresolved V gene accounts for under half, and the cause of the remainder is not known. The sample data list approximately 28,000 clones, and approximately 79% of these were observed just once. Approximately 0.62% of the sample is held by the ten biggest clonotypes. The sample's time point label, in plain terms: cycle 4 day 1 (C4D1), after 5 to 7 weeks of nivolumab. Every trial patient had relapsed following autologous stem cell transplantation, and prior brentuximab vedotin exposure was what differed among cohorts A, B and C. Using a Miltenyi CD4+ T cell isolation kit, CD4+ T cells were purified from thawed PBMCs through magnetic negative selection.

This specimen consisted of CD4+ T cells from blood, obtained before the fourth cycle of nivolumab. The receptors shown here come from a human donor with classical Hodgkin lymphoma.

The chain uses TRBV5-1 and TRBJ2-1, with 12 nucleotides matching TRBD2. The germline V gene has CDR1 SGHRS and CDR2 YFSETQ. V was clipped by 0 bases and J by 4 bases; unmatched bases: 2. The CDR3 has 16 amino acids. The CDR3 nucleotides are TGCGCCAGCAGCTTGGTTCTAGCGGGGGGGTACAATGAGCAGTTCTTC. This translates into CASSLVLAGGYNEQFF.

The CDR3 DNA reads as TGTGCCAGCAGGATTCACGGGAACACTGAAGCTTTCTTT. Translated, it gives CASRIHGNTEAFF. J is TRBJ1-1 and V is TRBV25-1; unclear D gene. V was trimmed by 6 bases and J by 1 base, leaving 9 bases between them. Germline V lookup: CDR1 MGHDK, CDR2 SYGVNS. The CDR3 covers 13 residues.

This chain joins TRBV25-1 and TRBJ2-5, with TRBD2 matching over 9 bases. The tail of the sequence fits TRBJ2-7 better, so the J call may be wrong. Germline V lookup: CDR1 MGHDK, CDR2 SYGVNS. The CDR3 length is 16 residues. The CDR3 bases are TGTGCCAGCAGTGAATATTTGCTAGCGGGGCACTACGAGCAGTACTTC. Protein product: CASSEYLLAGHYEQYF.

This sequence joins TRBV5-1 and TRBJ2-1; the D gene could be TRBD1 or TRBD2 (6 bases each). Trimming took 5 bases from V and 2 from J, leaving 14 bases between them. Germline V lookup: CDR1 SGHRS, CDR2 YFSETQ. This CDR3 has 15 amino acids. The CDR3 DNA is TGCGCCAGCAGGCCCTTGGGGGGCCCCTACAATGAGCAGTTCTTC. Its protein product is CASRPLGGPYNEQFF.

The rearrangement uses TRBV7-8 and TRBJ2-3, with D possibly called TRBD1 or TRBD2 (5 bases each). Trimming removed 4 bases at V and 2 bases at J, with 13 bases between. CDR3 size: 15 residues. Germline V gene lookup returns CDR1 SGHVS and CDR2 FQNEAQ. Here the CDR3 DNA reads TGTGCCAGCAGCTCCCAAGTCGGGACCACAGATACGCAGTATTTT. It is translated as CASSSQVGTTDTQYF.

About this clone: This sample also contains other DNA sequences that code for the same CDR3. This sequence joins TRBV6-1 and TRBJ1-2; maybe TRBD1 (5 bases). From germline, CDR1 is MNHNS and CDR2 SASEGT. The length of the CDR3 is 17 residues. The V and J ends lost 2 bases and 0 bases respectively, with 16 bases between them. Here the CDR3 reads CASSEQGLGTANYGYTF. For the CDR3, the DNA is TGTGCCAGCAGTGAACAAGGCTTGGGGACGGCTAACTATGGCTACACCTTC.

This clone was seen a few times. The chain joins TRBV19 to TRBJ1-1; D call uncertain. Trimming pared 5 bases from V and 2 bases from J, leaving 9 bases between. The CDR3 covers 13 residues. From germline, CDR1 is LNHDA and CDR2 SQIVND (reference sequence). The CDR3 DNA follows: TGTGCCAGTAGTCCTCCCCTAAACACTGAAGCTTTCTTT. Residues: CASSPPLNTEAFF.

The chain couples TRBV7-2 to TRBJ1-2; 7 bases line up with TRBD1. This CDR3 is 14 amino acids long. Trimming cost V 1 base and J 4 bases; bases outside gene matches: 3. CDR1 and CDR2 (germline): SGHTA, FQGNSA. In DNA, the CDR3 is TGTGCCAGCAGCTTAGTGGGACAGATCTATGGCTACACCTTC. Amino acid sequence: CASSLVGQIYGYTF.

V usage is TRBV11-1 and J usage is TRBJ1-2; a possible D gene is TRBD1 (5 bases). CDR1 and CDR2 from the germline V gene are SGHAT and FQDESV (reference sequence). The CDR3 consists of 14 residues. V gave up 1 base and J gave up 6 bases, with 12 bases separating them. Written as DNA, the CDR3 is TGTGCCAGCAGCTTAGTGGCAGGGCTAAATGGCTACACCTTC. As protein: CASSLVAGLNGYTF.

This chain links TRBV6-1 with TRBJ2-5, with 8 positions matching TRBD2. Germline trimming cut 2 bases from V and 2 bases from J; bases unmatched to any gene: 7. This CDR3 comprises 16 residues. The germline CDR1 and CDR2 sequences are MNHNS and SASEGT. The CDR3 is CASSERRASGQETQYF. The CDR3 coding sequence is TGTGCCAGCAGTGAAAGGAGGGCTAGCGGGCAAGAGACCCAGTACTTC.

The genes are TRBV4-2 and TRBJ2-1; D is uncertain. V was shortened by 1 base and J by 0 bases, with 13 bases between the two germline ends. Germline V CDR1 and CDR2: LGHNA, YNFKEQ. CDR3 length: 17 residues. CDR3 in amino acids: CASSQAGSETSYNEQFF. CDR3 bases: TGTGCCAGCAGCCAAGCTGGCAGCGAAACCTCCTACAATGAGCAGTTCTTC.

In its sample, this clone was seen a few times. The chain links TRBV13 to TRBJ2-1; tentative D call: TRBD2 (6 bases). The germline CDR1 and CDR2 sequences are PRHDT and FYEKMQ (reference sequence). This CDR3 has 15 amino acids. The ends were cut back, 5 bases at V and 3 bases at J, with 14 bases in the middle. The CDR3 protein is CASSIRDWLYNEQFF. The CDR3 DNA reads TGTGCCAGCAGCATCCGGGACTGGCTCTACAATGAGCAGTTCTTC.

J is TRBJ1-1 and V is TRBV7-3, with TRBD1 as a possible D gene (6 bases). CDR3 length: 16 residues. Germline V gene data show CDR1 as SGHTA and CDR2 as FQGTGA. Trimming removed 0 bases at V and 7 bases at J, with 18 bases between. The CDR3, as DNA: TGTGCCAGCAGCTTAACGGGGGGGCCGCGGAGCAGTGAAGCTTTCTTT. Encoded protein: CASSLTGGPRSSEAFF.

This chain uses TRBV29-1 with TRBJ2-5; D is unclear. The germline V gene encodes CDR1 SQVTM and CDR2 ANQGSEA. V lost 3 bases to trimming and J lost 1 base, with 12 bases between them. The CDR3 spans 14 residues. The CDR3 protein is CSVEEDTIQETQYF. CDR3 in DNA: TGCAGCGTTGAGGAAGACACAATCCAAGAGACCCAGTACTTC.

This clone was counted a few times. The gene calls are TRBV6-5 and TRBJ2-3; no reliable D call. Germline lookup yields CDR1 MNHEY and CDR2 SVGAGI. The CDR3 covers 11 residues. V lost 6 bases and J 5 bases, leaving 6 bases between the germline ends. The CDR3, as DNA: TGTGCCAGCAGCACTGGAGATACGCAGTATTTT. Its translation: CASSTGDTQYF.

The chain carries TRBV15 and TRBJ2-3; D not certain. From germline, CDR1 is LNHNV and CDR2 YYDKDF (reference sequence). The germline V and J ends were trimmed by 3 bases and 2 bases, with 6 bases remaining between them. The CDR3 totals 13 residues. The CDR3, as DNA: TGTGCCACCAGCAGTGATAACACAGATACGCAGTATTTT. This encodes CATSSDNTDTQYF.

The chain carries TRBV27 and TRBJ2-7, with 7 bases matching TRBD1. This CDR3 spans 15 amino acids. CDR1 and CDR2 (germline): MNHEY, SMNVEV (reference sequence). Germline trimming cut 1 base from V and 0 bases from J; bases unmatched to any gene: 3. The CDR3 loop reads CASSLFGDSSYEQYF. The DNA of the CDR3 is TGTGCCAGCAGTTTATTTGGGGACAGCTCCTACGAGCAGTACTTC.

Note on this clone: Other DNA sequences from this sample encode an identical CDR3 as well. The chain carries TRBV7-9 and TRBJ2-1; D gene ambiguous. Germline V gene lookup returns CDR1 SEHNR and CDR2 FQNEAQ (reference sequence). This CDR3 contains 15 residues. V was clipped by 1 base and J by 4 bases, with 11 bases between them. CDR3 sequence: CASSLGHETYNEQFF. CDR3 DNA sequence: TGTGCCAGCAGCTTAGGTCACGAGACTTACAATGAGCAGTTCTTC.

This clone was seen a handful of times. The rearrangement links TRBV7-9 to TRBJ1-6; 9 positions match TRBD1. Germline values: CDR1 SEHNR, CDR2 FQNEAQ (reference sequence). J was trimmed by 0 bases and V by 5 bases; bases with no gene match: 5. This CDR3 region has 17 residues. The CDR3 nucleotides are TGTGCCAGCAGCAAGGGGACAGGGAGCTCCTATAATTCACCCCTCCACTTT. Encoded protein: CASSKGTGSSYNSPLHF.

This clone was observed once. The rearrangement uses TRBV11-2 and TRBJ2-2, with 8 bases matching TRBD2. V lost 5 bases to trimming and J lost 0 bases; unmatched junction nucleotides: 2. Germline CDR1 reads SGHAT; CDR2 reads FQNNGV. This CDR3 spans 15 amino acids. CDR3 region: CASSVSGTNTGELFF. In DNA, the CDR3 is TGTGCCAGCAGCGTTAGCGGGACGAACACCGGGGAGCTGTTTTTT.